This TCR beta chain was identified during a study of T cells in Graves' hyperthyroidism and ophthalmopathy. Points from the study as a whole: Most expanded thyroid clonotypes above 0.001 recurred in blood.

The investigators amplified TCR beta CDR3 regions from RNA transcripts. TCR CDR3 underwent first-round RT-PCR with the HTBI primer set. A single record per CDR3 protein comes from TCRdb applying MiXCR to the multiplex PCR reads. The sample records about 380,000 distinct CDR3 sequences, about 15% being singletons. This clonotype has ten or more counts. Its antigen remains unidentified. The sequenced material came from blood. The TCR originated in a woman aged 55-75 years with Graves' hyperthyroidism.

CDR3 nucleotides: TGTGCCAGCAGAATCCCGGGGGGGGGCACTGAAGCTTTCTTT. Translated, it gives CASRIPGGGTEAFF. The rearrangement uses TRBV12-3 or TRBV12-4 and TRBJ1-1, with D possibly being TRBD1 (5 bases). The CDR3 has 14 amino acids. V was shortened by 6 bases and J by 4 bases, with 15 bases between the two germline ends.